A single sample is the source of the 31 T cell receptor beta chains below, sequenced in a study of shared clonotypes between healthy human individuals (dated by TCRdb to about 2020). The library relied on the immunoSEQ multiplex PCR assay. TCRdb took this table from immuneACCESS and kept in-frame rearrangements with V and J called. Such tables lack part of the clones; where checked against another copy, unresolved V genes explain under half of the gap, and the rest is unexplained. For this sample the table gives 850,000 to 1,200,000 clones, of which roughly 80% were detected only once. Clones ranked in the top ten supply about 1.5% of the sample. The sample taken for sequencing was memory CD4+ T cells sorted from blood. Taken with the paper, the label for cell subset or site translates to: CD45RA-negative fraction. The receptors stem from a man younger than 30 in good health.

This clone has just a few counts. The rearrangement links TRBV14 to TRBJ1-2; D gene unclear. The CDR3 is 15 amino acids. Germline V lookup: CDR1 SGHDN, CDR2 FVKESK. Trimming removed 0 bases at V and 6 bases at J, with 14 bases between. In nucleotides, the CDR3 is TGTGCCAGCAGCCAAGATCTGCGGATATGGAATGGCTACACCTTC. Translation gives CASSQDLRIWNGYTF. Full variable domain (remainder filled in from reference TRBV14 and TRBJ1-2): EAGVTQFPSHSVIEKGQTVTLRCDPISGHDNLYWYRRVMGKEIKFLLHFVKESKQDESGMPNNRFLAERTGGTYSTLKVQPAELEDSGVYFCASSQDLRIWNGYTFGSGTRLTVV.

The genes are TRBV5-4 and TRBJ1-6; D gene unclear. The CDR3 loop spans 17 amino acids. Germline-derived CDR1 and CDR2 are SGHNT and YYREEE (reference sequence). The V gene lost 3 bases and the J gene lost 6 bases, with 19 bases spanning the gap. The CDR3 nucleotides read TGTGCCAGCAGCTCACTAGGTGGTGGGCGATTTAATTCACCCCTCCACTTT. Amino acid sequence: CASSSLGGGRFNSPLHF.

V gene TRBV5-1 combines with J gene TRBJ1-2, with D uncertain. There are 15 residues in the CDR3. V shed 0 bases and J shed 0 bases, with 9 bases lying between them. Germline CDR1 reads SGHRS; CDR2 reads YFSETQ. CDR3 DNA: TGCGCCAGCAGCTTGGATGCTAGTCCTAACTATGGCTACACCTTC. Encoded protein: CASSLDASPNYGYTF.

This chain joins TRBV7-3 and TRBJ1-1; 8 bases fit TRBD1. Trimming removed 2 bases from V and 6 bases from J; junction bases left unmatched: 5. The CDR3 length is 14 residues. Germline CDR1 SGHTA, CDR2 FQGTGA. CDR3 bases: TGTGCCAGCAGCTTACAGGGGGCTTCTTCTGAAGCTTTCTTT. Translating gives CASSLQGASSEAFF.

The chain has TRBV30 and TRBJ2-2, with D perhaps assigned TRBD1 or TRBD2 (5 bases each). The V end was cut by 5 bases, the J end by 1 base, with 8 bases between. The CDR3 loop spans 13 amino acids. Germline CDR1 is GTSNPN and CDR2 is SVGIG (reference sequence). The DNA for the CDR3 is TGTGCCTGGGGGACCCAGAACACCGGGGAGCTGTTTTTT. Translation: CAWGTQNTGELFF. Using reference TRBV30 and TRBJ2-2 for the parts outside the CDR3, the full variable domain is SQTIHQWPATLVQPVGSPLSLECTVEGTSNPNLYWYRQAAGRGLQLLFYSVGIGQISSEVPQNLSASRPQDRQFILSSKKLLLSDSGFYLCAWGTQNTGELFFGEGSRLTVL.

The chain is built from TRBV27 and TRBJ1-2, with D unresolved. This CDR3 comprises 14 residues. With 1 base removed from V and 4 bases from J, the gap between germline ends came to 10 bases. The germline V gene encodes CDR1 MNHEY and CDR2 SMNVEV (reference sequence). The CDR3: CASSLYGLGYGYTF. The CDR3 DNA sequence: TGTGCCAGCAGTTTATACGGGCTCGGCTATGGCTACACCTTC.

J is TRBJ2-2 and V is TRBV4-1; 9 nucleotides match TRBD1. The V gene's germline CDR1 is MGHRA and CDR2 YSYEKL. The CDR3 is made up of 14 amino acids. V lost 5 bases, J lost 6 bases, and 4 bases stayed unmatched. The CDR3 loop is CASSVRDRAGELFF. The CDR3 DNA reads TGCGCCAGCAGCGTCCGGGACAGGGCCGGGGAGCTGTTTTTT.

For this clone: The germline gene is not matched at one end of the junction; a read error may be the cause. Within the sample, other DNA sequences also encode this same CDR3. CDR3 nucleotide sequence: TGCGCCAGCAGATTGGTCCAAGAGACCCAGTACTTC. Protein sequence: CASRLVQETQYF. The genes are TRBV5-1 and TRBJ2-5; D ambiguous. CDR1 and CDR2 (germline): SGHRS, YFSETQ. The CDR3 extends over 12 amino acids.

This sequence joins TRBV19 and TRBJ2-2; D unresolved. Trimming shortened V by 3 bases and J by 1 base, and 3 bases separated the two germline ends. The CDR3 covers 13 residues. Germline CDR1 LNHDA, CDR2 SQIVND (reference sequence). The DNA for the CDR3 is TGTGCCAGTAGTATTTGGAACACCGGGGAGCTGTTTTTT. As protein: CASSIWNTGELFF. The variable domain in full, with the rest retrieved from reference TRBV19 and TRBJ2-2, is DGGITQSPKYLFRKEGQNVTLSCEQNLNHDAMYWYRQDPGQGLRLIYYSQIVNDFQKGDIAEGYSVSREKKESFPLTVTSAQKNPTAFYLCASSIWNTGELFFGEGSRLTVL.

The rearrangement uses TRBV5-6 and TRBJ1-2; D is unresolved. The V gene's germline CDR1 is SGHDT and CDR2 YYEEEE. The ends were cut back, 0 bases at V and 1 base at J, with 10 bases in the middle. This CDR3 has 15 residues. The CDR3, as DNA: TGTGCCAGCAGCTTGGGTCTCGGATATAACTATGGCTACACCTTC. This sequence encodes CASSLGLGYNYGYTF. The variable domain in full, completed from reference TRBV5-6 and TRBJ1-2, reads DAGVTQSPTHLIKTRGQQVTLRCSPKSGHDTVSWYQQALGQGPQFIFQYYEEEERQRGNFPDRFSGHQFPNYSSELNVNALLLGDSALYLCASSLGLGYNYGYTFGSGTRLTVV.

The gene calls are TRBV5-6 and TRBJ2-3, with TRBD1 identical over 7 bases. J lost 6 bases, V lost 6 bases, and 16 bases had no gene match. Germline CDR1 reads SGHDT; CDR2 reads YYEEEE. This CDR3 comprises 16 residues. As DNA, the CDR3 is TGTGCCAGCATTTTAGGACAGGTGAACCTCGGCGATACGCAGTATTTT. This codes for CASILGQVNLGDTQYF.

The chain combines TRBV10-3 with TRBJ1-5, with unresolved D. V dropped 3 bases and J dropped 4 bases, with 13 bases sitting between them. This CDR3 spans 15 amino acids. CDR1 is ENHRY, CDR2 SYGVKD, per germline. CDR3 in amino acids: CAISESFQGNQPQHF. CDR3 in DNA: TGTGCCATCAGTGAATCGTTCCAAGGGAATCAGCCCCAGCATTTT.

J is TRBJ2-5 and V is TRBV5-6, with 7 bases aligning to TRBD1. CDR1 and CDR2 (germline): SGHDT, YYEEEE. This CDR3 has 14 amino acids. J was trimmed by 1 base and V by 2 bases; bases with no gene match: 2. CDR3 DNA: TGTGCCAGCAGCTTCCGACAGGGCCAAGAGACCCAGTACTTC. It translates to CASSFRQGQETQYF.

This chain links TRBV29-1 with TRBJ1-2; maybe TRBD1 (6 bases). Germline V gene data show CDR1 as SQVTM and CDR2 as ANQGSEA. V was trimmed by 6 bases and J by 3 bases, leaving 11 bases between them. CDR3 length: 12 amino acids. CDR3 region: CSVTGRDYGYTF. The CDR3, as DNA: TGCAGCGTAACAGGGAGGGACTATGGCTACACCTTC.

This rearrangement joins TRBV5-4 to TRBJ1-1; 11 positions match TRBD1. The V segment lost 6 bases and the J segment 5 bases; nucleotides outside the gene matches: 6. Germline loops: CDR1 SGHNT, CDR2 YYREEE (reference sequence). The CDR3 consists of 14 residues. In DNA form, the CDR3 reads TGTGCCAGCACCAAGGACAGGGGGCGGACTGAAGCTTTCTTT. Protein product: CASTKDRGRTEAFF.

V and J are TRBV21-1 and TRBJ2-7; the table's D call, TRBD2, has no DNA check behind it. TRBV21-1 is a known pseudogene. The CDR3 totals 15 residues. Here the CDR3 DNA reads TGTGCCAGCAGCAAAGCCCCGGGGATCTCCTACGAGCAGTACTTC. It encodes CASSKAPGISYEQYF.

A few counts support this clone. This chain connects TRBV4-3 to TRBJ1-4; no reliable D call. Germline lookup yields CDR1 LGHNA and CDR2 YSLEER. V lost 2 bases to trimming and J lost 4 bases, with 8 bases between them. The CDR3 is 14 amino acids. This chain's CDR3 is CASSQSGFNEKLFF. For the CDR3, the DNA is TGCGCCAGCAGCCAATCTGGGTTTAATGAAAAACTGTTTTTT.

This chain joins TRBV15 and TRBJ2-3; D uncertain. The CDR3 spans 13 residues. Germline CDR1 LNHNV, CDR2 YYDKDF (reference sequence). V gave up 4 bases and J gave up 6 bases, with 11 bases separating them. This CDR3 reads CATSTESRDTQYF. The CDR3 bases are TGTGCCACCAGCACCGAGTCTCGGGATACGCAGTATTTT. The full variable domain, completed using reference TRBV15 and TRBJ2-3, is DAMVIQNPRYQVTQFGKPVTLSCSQTLNHNVMYWYQQKSSQAPKLLFHYYDKDFNNEADTPDNFQSRRPNTSFCFLDIRSPGLGDTAMYLCATSTESRDTQYFGPGTRLTVL.

V is TRBV25-1 and J is TRBJ1-2; no clear D gene. Germline V gene sequence: CDR1 MGHDK, CDR2 SYGVNS. The CDR3 is 11 residues long. Trimming took off 5 bases at V and 4 bases at J, with 5 bases between the two ends. The CDR3 bases are TGTGCCAGCAGTTATGCCTATGGCTACACCTTC. Its translation: CASSYAYGYTF.

CDR3 DNA sequence: TGTGCCAGCAGCTGGGGCCAGGGACGCGAGCAGTACTTC. Encoded protein: CASSWGQGREQYF. The chain uses TRBV7-3 and TRBJ2-7; D is possibly TRBD1 or TRBD2 (5 bases each). Per germline, CDR1 SGHTA and CDR2 FQGTGA. This CDR3 region has 13 residues. V was pared by 4 bases and J by 6 bases, with 13 bases between. Full variable domain (outside the CDR3, taken from reference TRBV7-3 and TRBJ2-7): GAGVSQTPSNKVTEKGKYVELRCDPISGHTALYWYRQSLGQGPEFLIYFQGTGAADDSGLPNDRFFAVRPEGSVSTLKIQRTERGDSAVYLCASSWGQGREQYFGPGTRLTVT.

The chain couples TRBV7-6 to TRBJ1-1; 7 bases agree with TRBD1. Per germline, CDR1 SGHVS and CDR2 FNYEAQ. The CDR3 is made up of 13 amino acids. V gave up 5 bases and J gave up 8 bases; unmatched junction bases: 8. The DNA for the CDR3 is TGTGCCAGCAGCAGGGACAGCCTCACCGAAGCTTTCTTT. This codes for CASSRDSLTEAFF. Full variable domain (missing parts from reference TRBV7-6 and TRBJ1-1): GAGVSQSPRYKVTKRGQDVALRCDPISGHVSLYWYRQALGQGPEFLTYFNYEAQQDKSGLPNDRFSAERPEGSISTLTIQRTEQRDSAMYRCASSRDSLTEAFFGQGTRLTVV.

This clone showed up just once. The V gene is TRBV7-9, the J gene TRBJ2-5, with a possible D match to TRBD2 (5 bases). The V gene's germline CDR1 is SEHNR and CDR2 FQNEAQ (reference sequence). The CDR3 contains 13 residues. V gave up 6 bases and J gave up 6 bases, with 14 bases separating them. The chain's CDR3 is CASRSDGEKTQYF. In nucleotides, the CDR3 is TGTGCCAGCAGATCGGACGGGGAGAAGACCCAGTACTTC.

The chain carries TRBV30 and TRBJ1-1; 9 nucleotides agree with TRBD1. V lost 3 bases to trimming and J lost 10 bases; unmatched junction nucleotides: 6. This CDR3 spans 12 amino acids. CDR1 and CDR2 (germline): GTSNPN, SVGIG (reference sequence). The CDR3 is CAWSQDRGGAFF. In DNA, the CDR3 is TGTGCCTGGAGCCAAGACAGGGGGGGAGCTTTCTTT.

The rearrangement joins TRBV9 to TRBJ2-1; D ambiguous. The V and J ends lost 2 bases and 9 bases respectively, with 21 bases between them. Germline assignment: CDR1 SGDLS and CDR2 YYNGEE. This CDR3 contains 16 residues. The chain's CDR3 is CASSVAWVSGQSEQFF. The DNA of the CDR3 is TGTGCCAGCAGCGTGGCCTGGGTATCGGGCCAGTCTGAGCAGTTCTTC.

This clone was observed a few times. The same CDR3 is also encoded by other DNA sequences in this sample. This chain connects TRBV19 to TRBJ1-6; D might be TRBD1 (5 bases). Germline values: CDR1 LNHDA, CDR2 SQIVND (reference sequence). The CDR3 contains 14 residues. The V gene lost 3 bases and the J gene lost 7 bases, with 10 bases spanning the gap. CDR3 sequence reads: CASSIGQGNSPLHF. The DNA for the CDR3 is TGTGCCAGTAGTATCGGGCAGGGAAATTCACCCCTCCACTTT.

The chain combines TRBV7-2 with TRBJ2-3; perhaps TRBD2 as D (6 bases). Germline V gene sequence: CDR1 SGHTA, CDR2 FQGNSA. The CDR3 spans 14 residues. Trimming took 5 bases from V and 1 from J, leaving 10 bases between them. The CDR3 is CASSRREGTDTQYF. The CDR3 DNA reads as TGTGCCAGCAGCCGAAGGGAGGGCACAGATACGCAGTATTTT.

This chain joins TRBV7-2 and TRBJ2-7; a possible D gene is TRBD2 (6 bases). This CDR3 has 14 residues. The ends were cut back, 1 base at V and 1 base at J, with 8 bases in the middle. Germline V gene data show CDR1 as SGHTA and CDR2 as FQGNSA. The DNA of the CDR3 is TGTGCCAGCAGCTTAGGGGCGGGGTCCTACGAGCAGTACTTC. The encoded protein is CASSLGAGSYEQYF.

This sequence joins TRBV5-5 and TRBJ1-1; 9 bases line up with TRBD1. J gave up 4 bases and V 4 bases, and 8 bases lay outside the gene matches. Germline CDR1 is SGHKS and CDR2 is YYEKEE (reference sequence). The CDR3 loop spans 15 amino acids. The CDR3 DNA sequence: TGTGCCAGCAGCGTACCGACAGGGGGGCCCACTGAAGCTTTCTTT. Protein product: CASSVPTGGPTEAFF.

This chain connects TRBV4-3 to TRBJ2-7, with D perhaps matching TRBD1 or TRBD2 (5 bases each). Germline V gene data show CDR1 as LGHNA and CDR2 as YSLEER. The CDR3 runs 17 residues. V shed 0 bases and J shed 3 bases, with 18 bases lying between them. CDR3 protein: CASSQERVGRPHYEQYF. CDR3 sequence (DNA): TGCGCCAGCAGCCAAGAAAGGGTGGGACGTCCCCACTACGAGCAGTACTTC.

This rearrangement joins TRBV9 to TRBJ1-3; TRBD1 matches 7 bases. Germline V gene data show CDR1 as SGDLS and CDR2 as YYNGEE. The trim removed 0 bases at V and 0 bases at J, leaving 3 bases unmatched. CDR3 length: 16 residues. In DNA, the CDR3 is TGTGCCAGCAGCGTAGGAGACAGGGCCTCTGGAAACACCATATATTTT. It specifies CASSVGDRASGNTIYF.

This chain joins TRBV11-2 and TRBJ2-7; the match to TRBD2 covers 8 bases. Germline V lookup: CDR1 SGHAT, CDR2 FQNNGV. The CDR3 consists of 15 residues. The J segment lost 2 bases and the V segment lost 5 bases, leaving 8 bases of the junction unmatched. CDR3 loop: CASSRGGSKPYEQYF. DNA for the CDR3: TGTGCCAGCAGCCGGGGGGGTTCAAAACCCTACGAGCAGTACTTC.